Listed here are 23 T cell receptor beta chains from one sample, sequenced in a study of T cell responses to AZD1222 COVID-19 vaccine. Sequencing was performed with immunoSEQ multiplex PCR; in TCRdb, only in-frame clones are kept and a portion is missing. The data contain some 150,000 clones, 90% of them singletons. This specimen was peripheral blood, taken on day 0 of AZD1222 vaccination. Every receptor here comes from an adult in good health.

The rearrangement links TRBV11-2 to TRBJ2-1; D could derive from TRBD1 or TRBD2 (5 bases each). Per germline, CDR1 SGHAT and CDR2 FQNNGV. Trimming cost V 0 bases and J 14 bases, with 14 bases left between them. This CDR3 has 13 residues. CDR3 in amino acids: CASSLDRGDQEFF. The DNA of the CDR3 is TGTGCCAGCAGCTTAGATCGTGGGGACCAAGAGTTCTTC.

The chain combines TRBV19 with TRBJ2-1, with 7 bases matching TRBD2. Looked up from germline, CDR1 is LNHDA and CDR2 is SQIVND (reference sequence). The CDR3 totals 16 residues. V was clipped by 9 bases and J by 3 bases; unmatched bases: 14. The CDR3 sequence is CASSESGKVFYNEQFF. CDR3 in DNA: TGTGCCAGCTCCGAGAGCGGGAAAGTCTTCTACAATGAGCAGTTCTTC. The whole variable domain, remainder taken from reference TRBV19 and TRBJ2-1, is DGGITQSPKYLFRKEGQNVTLSCEQNLNHDAMYWYRQDPGQGLRLIYYSQIVNDFQKGDIAEGYSVSREKKESFPLTVTSAQKNPTAFYLCASSESGKVFYNEQFFGPGTRLTVL.

The chain recombines TRBV3-1 (or the pseudogene TRBV3-2) with TRBJ1-4; D call uncertain. CDR3 length: 15 residues. Germline assignment: CDR1 LGHDT and CDR2 YNNKEL (reference sequence). With 1 base removed from V and 8 bases from J, the gap between germline ends came to 14 bases. Written as DNA, the CDR3 is TGTGCCAGCAGCCAAGGCGATAGGCTAGGGGAAAAACTGTTTTTT. This encodes CASSQGDRLGEKLFF.

The gene calls are TRBV7-2 and TRBJ2-3; TRBD2 matches 8 bases. Trimming at V came to 2 bases and at J to 1 base, leaving 5 bases not matched to a gene. Germline V CDR1 and CDR2: SGHTA, FQGNSA. This CDR3 has 16 residues. The CDR3 here is CASSLTAGDGTDTQYF. For the CDR3, the DNA is TGTGCCAGCAGCTTAACAGCGGGGGACGGCACAGATACGCAGTATTTT.

The chain has TRBV19 and TRBJ2-3; TRBD2 agrees at 11 bases. This CDR3 spans 16 amino acids. Trimming removed 5 bases from V and 2 bases from J; junction bases left unmatched: 6. Germline CDR1 and CDR2: LNHDA and SQIVND (reference sequence). CDR3: CASSPRTSGPTDTQYF. CDR3 nucleotide sequence: TGTGCCAGTAGTCCAAGGACTAGCGGGCCCACAGATACGCAGTATTTT.

DNA of the CDR3: TGTGCCAGCAGTTTTAATTCGGGGGAAGCTTTCTTT. Protein: CASSFNSGEAFF. The rearrangement joins TRBV28 to TRBJ1-1, with unresolved D. Per the germline V gene, CDR1 is MDHEN and CDR2 is SYDVKM. This CDR3 is built from 12 residues. With 3 bases removed from V and 8 bases from J, the gap between germline ends came to 10 bases.

V is TRBV12-3 or TRBV12-4 and J is TRBJ1-4; D unclear. The length of the CDR3 is 12 residues. V was cut by 6 bases and J by 8 bases, with 10 bases left in between. The CDR3 spells CASRTQGEKLFF. CDR3 nucleotide sequence: TGTGCCAGCAGGACTCAAGGGGAAAAACTGTTTTTT.

This clone was seen a single time. V is TRBV6-6 and J is TRBJ2-1; TRBD1 or TRBD2 may be the D gene (7 bases each). The CDR3 has 14 amino acids. Germline CDR1 MNHNY, CDR2 SVGAGI (reference sequence). V was trimmed by 6 bases and J by 3 bases, leaving 12 bases between them. CDR3: CASRGGGSYNEQFF. The CDR3 bases are TGTGCCAGCAGGGGAGGGGGCAGCTACAATGAGCAGTTCTTC.

The genes are TRBV7-8 and TRBJ1-2; D is uncertain. Looked up from germline, CDR1 is SGHVS and CDR2 is FQNEAQ. This CDR3 region has 14 residues. Trimming removed 2 bases from V and 0 bases from J, with 7 bases in between. The CDR3: CASSLRETNYGYTF. CDR3 DNA: TGTGCCAGCAGCTTAAGGGAGACTAACTATGGCTACACCTTC.

The J gene is TRBJ2-4, the V gene TRBV27; D is ambiguous. V shed 5 bases and J shed 7 bases, with 24 bases lying between them. This CDR3 region has 17 residues. From germline, CDR1 is MNHEY and CDR2 SMNVEV (reference sequence). CDR3 protein: CASSTSRAGEVFNIQYF. The CDR3 nucleotides are TGTGCCAGCAGTACCTCAAGGGCTGGCGAGGTCTTTAACATTCAGTACTTC.

The gene calls are TRBV6-1 and TRBJ1-6; unclear D gene. Trimming took 0 bases from V and 11 from J, leaving 11 bases between them. The CDR3 contains 14 residues. Germline values: CDR1 MNHNS, CDR2 SASEGT. Here the CDR3 reads CASSEATVRTPLHF. As DNA, the CDR3 is TGTGCCAGCAGTGAAGCGACCGTCAGGACACCCCTCCACTTT.

The chain recombines TRBV28 with TRBJ1-4, with a possible D match to TRBD1 (5 bases). CDR1 MDHEN and CDR2 SYDVKM come from the germline V gene. The V end was cut by 5 bases, the J end by 5 bases, with 15 bases between. The CDR3 has 15 residues. DNA for the CDR3: TGTGCCAGCAGTAAAGGCGTTTGGGGGAATGAAAAACTGTTTTTT. Its translation: CASSKGVWGNEKLFF.

The rearrangement uses TRBV28 and TRBJ2-4; 9 bases fit TRBD1. The CDR3 sequence is 19 residues long. The V segment lost 2 bases and the J segment 1 base; nucleotides outside the gene matches: 12. CDR1 is MDHEN, CDR2 SYDVKM, per germline. DNA of the CDR3: TGTGCCAGCAGTTTAGCGCCCGGGACAGGGAGTATGGCCAAAAACATTCAGTACTTC. This gives the protein CASSLAPGTGSMAKNIQYF.

The gene calls are TRBV14 and TRBJ2-7; maybe TRBD1 (5 bases). Germline V CDR1 and CDR2: SGHDN, FVKESK. The CDR3 spans 16 residues. V was pared by 3 bases and J by 4 bases, with 19 bases between. DNA for the CDR3: TGTGCCAGCAGCCACCCTGCCGGTTCAGGGAATTACGAGCAGTACTTC. Residues: CASSHPAGSGNYEQYF. Full variable domain (outside the CDR3, taken from reference TRBV14 and TRBJ2-7): EAGVTQFPSHSVIEKGQTVTLRCDPISGHDNLYWYRRVMGKEIKFLLHFVKESKQDESGMPNNRFLAERTGGTYSTLKVQPAELEDSGVYFCASSHPAGSGNYEQYFGPGTRLTVT.

The chain couples TRBV2 to TRBJ1-1; no reliable D call. Germline V gives CDR1 SNHLY, CDR2 FYNNEI. The CDR3 contains 11 residues. V lost 9 bases and J lost 3, with 8 bases in between. The CDR3 spells CARAFDTEAFF. CDR3 nucleotides: TGTGCCAGGGCTTTTGACACTGAAGCTTTCTTT.

This rearrangement joins TRBV5-5 to TRBJ2-7, with no clear D. The CDR3 has 13 amino acids. V lost 4 bases to trimming and J lost 3 bases, with 11 bases between them. Per germline, CDR1 SGHKS and CDR2 YYEKEE (reference sequence). The CDR3: CASSLDLHYEQYF. In DNA, the CDR3 is TGTGCCAGCAGCCTGGACCTCCACTACGAGCAGTACTTC.

The V and J genes are TRBV7-2 and TRBJ1-5; D may be TRBD1 (6 bases). Trimming shortened V by 5 bases and J by 2 bases, and 13 bases separated the two germline ends. Germline CDR1 is SGHTA and CDR2 is FQGNSA. The length of the CDR3 is 15 residues. The CDR3 nucleotides read TGTGCCAGCAGCCCCGGGACATCAGGCAATCAGCCCCAGCATTTT. This gives the protein CASSPGTSGNQPQHF. The full variable domain, rest sourced from reference TRBV7-2 and TRBJ1-5, is GAGVSQSPSNKVTEKGKDVELRCDPISGHTALYWYRQSLGQGLEFLIYFQGNSAPDKSGLPSDRFSAERTGGSVSTLTIQRTQQEDSAVYLCASSPGTSGNQPQHFGDGTRLSIL.

The gene calls are TRBV5-1 and TRBJ1-4; 11 bases align to TRBD1. CDR1 and CDR2 (germline): SGHRS, YFSETQ. The CDR3 length is 17 residues. Trimming at V came to 3 bases and at J to 8 bases, leaving 12 bases not matched to a gene. The CDR3 nucleotides read TGCGCCAGCAGCTCTGGACAGGGGGCGAGGGTGCTAGAAAAACTGTTTTTT. Amino acids: CASSSGQGARVLEKLFF.

This chain joins TRBV12-5 and TRBJ2-1, with D possibly being TRBD1 (5 bases). V was clipped by 8 bases and J by 8 bases, with 16 bases between them. The CDR3 loop spans 13 amino acids. Germline V gene lookup returns CDR1 LGHNT and CDR2 FRNRAP. CDR3 in amino acids: CASRNQGIDEQFF. CDR3 nucleotide sequence: TGTGCTAGTCGAAACCAGGGAATCGATGAGCAGTTCTTC.

This chain uses TRBV19 with TRBJ1-2; 7 bases map to TRBD1. J was trimmed by 2 bases and V by 6 bases; bases with no gene match: 9. The germline V gene has CDR1 LNHDA and CDR2 SQIVND (reference sequence). The CDR3 runs to 15 residues. DNA of the CDR3: TGTGCCAGTAGCCGACAGGGTCCCTCCAACTATGGCTACACCTTC. Translating gives CASSRQGPSNYGYTF.

V and J are TRBV24-1 and TRBJ1-5; D is undetermined. Germline CDR1 reads KGHDR; CDR2 reads SFDVKD. The CDR3 totals 16 residues. The germline V and J ends were trimmed by 5 bases and 0 bases, with 13 bases remaining between them. CDR3 sequence (DNA): TGTGCCACCAGTGGGTCGCAGCTTTATAGCAATCAGCCCCAGCATTTT. Its protein is CATSGSQLYSNQPQHF.

In its sample, this clone was seen a few times. This chain joins TRBV12-5 and TRBJ1-1, with no clear D. The CDR3 covers 14 residues. The germline V and J ends were trimmed by 0 bases and 4 bases, with 9 bases remaining between them. The V gene's germline CDR1 is LGHNT and CDR2 FRNRAP. For the CDR3, the DNA is TGTGCTAGTGGTTTGGTAGGTGGAATCACTGAAGCTTTCTTT. Its translation: CASGLVGGITEAFF.

The chain is built from TRBV18 and TRBJ2-1, with 11 bases identical to TRBD2. The CDR3 runs to 18 residues. Per the germline V gene, CDR1 is KGHSH and CDR2 is LQKENI. The trim removed 0 bases at V and 7 bases at J, leaving 11 bases unmatched. This CDR3 is CASSPPFEGLAEINEQFF. The CDR3 coding sequence is TGTGCCAGCTCACCACCATTTGAGGGACTAGCGGAGATAAATGAGCAGTTCTTC.